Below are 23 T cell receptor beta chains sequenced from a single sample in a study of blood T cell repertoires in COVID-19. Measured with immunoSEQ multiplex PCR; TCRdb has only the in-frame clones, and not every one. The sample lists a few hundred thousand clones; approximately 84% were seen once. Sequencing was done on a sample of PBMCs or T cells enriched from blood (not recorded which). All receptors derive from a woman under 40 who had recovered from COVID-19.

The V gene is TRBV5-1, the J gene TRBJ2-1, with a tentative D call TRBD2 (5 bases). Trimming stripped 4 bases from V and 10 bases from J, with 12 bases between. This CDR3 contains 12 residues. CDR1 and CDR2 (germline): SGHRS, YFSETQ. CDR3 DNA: TGCGCCAGCAGCCCTGGCGGGCTCGAGCAGTTCTTC. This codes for CASSPGGLEQFF.

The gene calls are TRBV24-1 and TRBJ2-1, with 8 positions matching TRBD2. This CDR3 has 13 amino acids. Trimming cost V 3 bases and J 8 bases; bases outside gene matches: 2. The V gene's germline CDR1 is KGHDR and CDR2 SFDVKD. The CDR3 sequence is CATSDSGSDEQFF. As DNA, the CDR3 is TGTGCCACCAGTGATAGCGGGAGCGATGAGCAGTTCTTC.

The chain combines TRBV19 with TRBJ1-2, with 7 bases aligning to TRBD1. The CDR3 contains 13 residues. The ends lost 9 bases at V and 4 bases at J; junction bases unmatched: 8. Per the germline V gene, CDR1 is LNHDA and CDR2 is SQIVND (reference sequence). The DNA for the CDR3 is TGTGCCAGCAGGGACAGTGTGGTCTATGGCTACACCTTC. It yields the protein CASRDSVVYGYTF. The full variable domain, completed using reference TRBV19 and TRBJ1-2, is DGGITQSPKYLFRKEGQNVTLSCEQNLNHDAMYWYRQDPGQGLRLIYYSQIVNDFQKGDIAEGYSVSREKKESFPLTVTSAQKNPTAFYLCASRDSVVYGYTFGSGTRLTVV.

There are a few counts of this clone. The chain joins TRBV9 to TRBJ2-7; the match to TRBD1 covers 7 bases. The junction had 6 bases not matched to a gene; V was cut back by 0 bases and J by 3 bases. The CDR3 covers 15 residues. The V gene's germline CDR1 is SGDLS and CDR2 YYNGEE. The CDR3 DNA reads TGTGCCAGCAGCGTAGGTCGGGACAGAGTCTACGAGCAGTACTTC. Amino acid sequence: CASSVGRDRVYEQYF.

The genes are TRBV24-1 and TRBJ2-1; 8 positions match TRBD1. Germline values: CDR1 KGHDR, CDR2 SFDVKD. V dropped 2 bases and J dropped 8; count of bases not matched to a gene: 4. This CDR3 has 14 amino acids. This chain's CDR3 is CATSDSDRGHEQFF. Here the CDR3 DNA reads TGTGCCACCAGTGATTCTGACAGGGGCCATGAGCAGTTCTTC.

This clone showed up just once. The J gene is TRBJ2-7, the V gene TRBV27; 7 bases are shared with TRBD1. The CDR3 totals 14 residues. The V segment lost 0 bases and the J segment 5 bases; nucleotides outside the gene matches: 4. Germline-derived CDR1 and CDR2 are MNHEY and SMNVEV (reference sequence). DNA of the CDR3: TGTGCCAGCAGTTTATCGGGACAGTACCACGAGCAGTACTTC. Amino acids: CASSLSGQYHEQYF.

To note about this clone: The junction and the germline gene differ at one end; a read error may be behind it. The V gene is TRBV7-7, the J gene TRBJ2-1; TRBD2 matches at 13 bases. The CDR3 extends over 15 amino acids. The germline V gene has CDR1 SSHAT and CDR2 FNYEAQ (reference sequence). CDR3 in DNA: TGTGCTAGCAGCCCGGGGACTAGCGGGGTCAATGAGCAGTTCTTC. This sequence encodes CASSPGTSGVNEQFF.

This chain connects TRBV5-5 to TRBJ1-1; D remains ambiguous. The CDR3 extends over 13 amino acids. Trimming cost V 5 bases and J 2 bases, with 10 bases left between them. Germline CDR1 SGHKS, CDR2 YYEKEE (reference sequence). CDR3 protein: CASSLELNTEAFF. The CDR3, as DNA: TGTGCCAGCAGTCTGGAGCTAAACACTGAAGCTTTCTTT.

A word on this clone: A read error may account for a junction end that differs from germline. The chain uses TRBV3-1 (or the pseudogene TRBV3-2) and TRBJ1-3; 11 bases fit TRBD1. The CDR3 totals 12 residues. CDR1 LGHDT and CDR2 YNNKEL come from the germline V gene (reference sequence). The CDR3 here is CASSQGGQGENF. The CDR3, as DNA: TGTGCCAGCAGCCAAGGGGGACAGGGGGAGAATTTT.

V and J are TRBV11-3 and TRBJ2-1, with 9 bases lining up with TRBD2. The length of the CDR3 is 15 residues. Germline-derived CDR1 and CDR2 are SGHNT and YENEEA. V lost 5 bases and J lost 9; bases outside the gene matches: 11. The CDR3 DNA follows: TGTGCCAGCAGCGTTGTTAGCGGGAGTCATGGTGAGCAGTTCTTC. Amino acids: CASSVVSGSHGEQFF.

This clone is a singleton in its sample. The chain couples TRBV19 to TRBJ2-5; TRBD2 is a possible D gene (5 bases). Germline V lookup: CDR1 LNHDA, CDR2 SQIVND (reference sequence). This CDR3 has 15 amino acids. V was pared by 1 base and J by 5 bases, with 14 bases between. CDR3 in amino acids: CASSIGAGPRETQYF. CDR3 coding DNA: TGTGCCAGTAGTATAGGCGCGGGCCCGCGTGAGACCCAGTACTTC.

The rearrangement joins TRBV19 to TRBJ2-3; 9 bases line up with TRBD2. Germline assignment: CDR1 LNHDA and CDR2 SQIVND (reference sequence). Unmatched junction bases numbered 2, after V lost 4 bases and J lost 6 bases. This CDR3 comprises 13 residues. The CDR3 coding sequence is TGTGCCAGTAGTACAGGACTAGCGGATACGCAGTATTTT. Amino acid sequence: CASSTGLADTQYF.

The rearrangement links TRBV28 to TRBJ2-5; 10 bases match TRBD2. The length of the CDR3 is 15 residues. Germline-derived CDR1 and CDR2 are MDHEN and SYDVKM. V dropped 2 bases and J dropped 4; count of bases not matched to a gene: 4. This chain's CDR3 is CASSLRLAGVETQYF. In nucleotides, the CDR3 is TGTGCCAGCAGTTTAAGGCTAGCGGGAGTAGAGACCCAGTACTTC. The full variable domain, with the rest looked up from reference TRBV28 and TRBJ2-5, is DVKVTQSSRYLVKRTGEKVFLECVQDMDHENMFWYRQDPGLGLRLIYFSYDVKMKEKGDIPEGYSVSREKKERFSLILESASTNQTSMYLCASSLRLAGVETQYFGPGTRLLVL.

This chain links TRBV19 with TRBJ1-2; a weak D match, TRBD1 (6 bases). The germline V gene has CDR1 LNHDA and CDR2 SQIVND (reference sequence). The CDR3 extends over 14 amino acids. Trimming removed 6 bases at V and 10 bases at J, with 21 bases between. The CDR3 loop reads CASRWRGRPEDYTF. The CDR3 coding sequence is TGTGCCAGTAGGTGGCGGGGGCGCCCAGAAGACTACACCTTC.

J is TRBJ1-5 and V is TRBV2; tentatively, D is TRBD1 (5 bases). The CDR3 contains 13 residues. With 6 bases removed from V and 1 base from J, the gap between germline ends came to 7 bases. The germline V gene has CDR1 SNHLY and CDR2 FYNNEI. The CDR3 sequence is CASRWTSNQPQHF. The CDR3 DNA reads TGTGCCAGCAGATGGACAAGCAATCAGCCCCAGCATTTT.

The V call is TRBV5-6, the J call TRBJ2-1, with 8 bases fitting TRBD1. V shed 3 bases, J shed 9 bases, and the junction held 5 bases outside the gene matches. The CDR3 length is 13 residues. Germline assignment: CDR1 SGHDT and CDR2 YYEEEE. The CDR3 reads CASSSDRVSEQFF. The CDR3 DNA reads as TGTGCCAGCAGCTCGGACAGGGTGAGTGAGCAGTTCTTC.

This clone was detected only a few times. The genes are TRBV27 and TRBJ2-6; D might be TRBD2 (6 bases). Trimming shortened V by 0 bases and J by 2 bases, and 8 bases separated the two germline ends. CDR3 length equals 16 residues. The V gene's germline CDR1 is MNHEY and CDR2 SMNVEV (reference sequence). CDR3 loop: CASSLSPGAGANVLTF. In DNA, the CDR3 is TGTGCCAGCAGTTTATCTCCGGGAGCTGGGGCCAACGTCCTGACTTTC.

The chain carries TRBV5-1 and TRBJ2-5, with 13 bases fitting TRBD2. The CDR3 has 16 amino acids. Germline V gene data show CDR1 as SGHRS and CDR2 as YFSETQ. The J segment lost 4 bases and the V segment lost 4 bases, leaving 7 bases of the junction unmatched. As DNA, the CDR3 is TGCGCCAGCAGCCAACGGACTAGCGGGGGAGGAGAGACCCAGTACTTC. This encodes CASSQRTSGGGETQYF.

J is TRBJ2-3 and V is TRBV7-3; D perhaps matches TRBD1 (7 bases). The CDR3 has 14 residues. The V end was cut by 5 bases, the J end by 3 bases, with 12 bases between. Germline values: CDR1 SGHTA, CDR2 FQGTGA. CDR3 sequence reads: CASSQQGRTDTQYF. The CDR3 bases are TGTGCCAGCAGCCAACAGGGGAGGACAGATACGCAGTATTTT.

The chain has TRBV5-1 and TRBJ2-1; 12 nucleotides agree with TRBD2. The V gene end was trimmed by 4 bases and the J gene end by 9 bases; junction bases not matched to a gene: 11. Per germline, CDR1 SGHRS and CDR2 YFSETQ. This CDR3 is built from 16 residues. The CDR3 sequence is CASSETRLAGVIEQFF. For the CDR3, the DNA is TGCGCCAGCAGCGAAACCAGACTAGCGGGGGTCATTGAGCAGTTCTTC. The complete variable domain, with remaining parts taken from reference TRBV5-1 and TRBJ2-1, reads KAGVTQTPRYLIKTRGQQVTLSCSPISGHRSVSWYQQTPGQGLQFLFEYFSETQRNKGNFPGRFSGRQFSNSRSEMNVSTLELGDSALYLCASSETRLAGVIEQFFGPGTRLTVL.

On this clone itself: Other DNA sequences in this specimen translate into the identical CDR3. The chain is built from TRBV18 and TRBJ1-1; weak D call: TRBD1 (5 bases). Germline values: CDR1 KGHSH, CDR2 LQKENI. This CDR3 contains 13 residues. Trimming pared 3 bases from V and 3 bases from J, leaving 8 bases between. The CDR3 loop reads CASSPGQDTEAFF. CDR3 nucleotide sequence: TGTGCCAGCTCACCCGGACAAGACACTGAAGCTTTCTTT.

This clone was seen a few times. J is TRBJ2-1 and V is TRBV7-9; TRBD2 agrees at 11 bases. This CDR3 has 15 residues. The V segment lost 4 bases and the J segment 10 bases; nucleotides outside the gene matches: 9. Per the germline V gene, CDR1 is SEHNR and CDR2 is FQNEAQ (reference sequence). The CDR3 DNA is TGTGCCAGCAGCTCCCTGACTAGCGGGATCGGGGAGCAGTTCTTC. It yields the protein CASSSLTSGIGEQFF.

The CDR3 region is CASSLVTGSGQTQYF. In DNA form, the CDR3 reads TGTGCCAGCAGCTTAGTTACGGGGAGTGGGCAGACCCAGTACTTC. The rearrangement uses TRBV7-6 and TRBJ2-5; a possible D gene is TRBD2 (5 bases). This CDR3 comprises 15 residues. Trimming stripped 1 base from V and 6 bases from J, with 15 bases between. Germline CDR1 reads SGHVS; CDR2 reads FNYEAQ.